Each of the 32 T cell receptor beta chains below was sequenced from the same sample in a study of T cell responses to AZD1222 COVID-19 vaccine. Sequenced by immunoSEQ multiplex PCR; TCRdb stores in-frame clones only, minus some. The data hold 150,000 to 200,000 clones, with approximately 93% observed a single time. The material was peripheral blood, obtained 28 days after the second AZD1222 dose. These receptor sequences come from an adult who received the AZD1222 COVID-19 vaccine.

CDR3 loop: CASSADRGTGELFF. The CDR3, as DNA: TGTGCCAGCTCGGCGGACAGGGGCACCGGGGAGCTGTTTTTT. The chain employs TRBV18 and TRBJ2-2; 9 positions agree with TRBD1. The CDR3 sequence is 14 residues long. From germline, CDR1 is KGHSH and CDR2 LQKENI. V lost 6 bases to trimming and J lost 4 bases; unmatched junction nucleotides: 3.

The V call is TRBV28, the J call TRBJ2-5; the D is unclear. Per the germline V gene, CDR1 is MDHEN and CDR2 is SYDVKM. The V end lost 6 bases, the J end lost 2 bases, and 10 bases lay between the germline ends. This CDR3 comprises 13 residues. CDR3 bases: TGTGCCAGCAGCCCCTTCGTACAAGAGACCCAGTACTTC. This translates into CASSPFVQETQYF.

This rearrangement joins TRBV3-1 (or the pseudogene TRBV3-2) to TRBJ1-1; D uncertain. V was pared by 0 bases and J by 4 bases, with 12 bases between. The germline CDR1 and CDR2 sequences are LGHDT and YNNKEL (reference sequence). There are 15 residues in the CDR3. CDR3 DNA: TGTGCCAGCAGCCAAGATTATCGGGGAATCACTGAAGCTTTCTTT. Amino acids: CASSQDYRGITEAFF.

V is TRBV11-2 and J is TRBJ1-6; 8 nucleotides agree with TRBD1. V gave up 3 bases and J gave up 6 bases; unmatched junction bases: 7. This CDR3 region has 16 residues. Germline V CDR1 and CDR2: SGHAT, FQNNGV. The CDR3 bases are TGTGCCAGCAGCTTTGTCGGTACAGGGGGTAATTCACCCCTCCACTTT. It encodes CASSFVGTGGNSPLHF.

The DNA for the CDR3 is TGCGCCAGCAGTGAGTCGATAGGGCTGGAGACCCAGTACTTC. Amino acids: CASSESIGLETQYF. The rearrangement joins TRBV10-2 to TRBJ2-5; D gene ambiguous. Trimming removed 0 bases at V and 5 bases at J, with 10 bases between. This CDR3 region has 14 residues. Germline CDR1 is WSHSY and CDR2 is SAAADI.

The chain uses TRBV18 and TRBJ2-5; possibly TRBD1 for D (6 bases). This CDR3 comprises 14 residues. In germline, CDR1 is KGHSH, CDR2 LQKENI. Trimming removed 3 bases at V and 2 bases at J, with 10 bases between. The CDR3 sequence: CASSPWTAQETQYF. The CDR3 nucleotides are TGTGCCAGCTCACCGTGGACAGCGCAAGAGACCCAGTACTTC.

This clone showed up just once. This chain uses TRBV10-2 with TRBJ2-4; no reliable D call. With 2 bases removed from V and 0 bases from J, the gap between germline ends came to 8 bases. The CDR3 is 15 amino acids. The germline CDR1 and CDR2 sequences are WSHSY and SAAADI. The CDR3 DNA reads as TGCGCCAGCAGTGAGACCTCTCTAGCCAAAAACATTCAGTACTTC. Residues: CASSETSLAKNIQYF.

Points on this clone: One end of the junction varies from germline; a read error may be responsible. V gene TRBV6-1 combines with J gene TRBJ2-5, with 14 bases that match TRBD2. This CDR3 has 16 amino acids. Looked up from germline, CDR1 is MNHNS and CDR2 is SASEGT. The CDR3 sequence: CAGSEGLAGDRETQYF. CDR3 bases: TGTGCCGGCAGTGAGGGACTAGCGGGGGATCGAGAGACCCAGTACTTC.

This clone was seen just once. The chain combines TRBV5-4 with TRBJ2-3, with a possible D match to TRBD2 (5 bases). V lost 0 bases, J lost 0 bases, and 17 bases lay in between. Germline CDR1 reads SGHNT; CDR2 reads YYREEE (reference sequence). This CDR3 is built from 18 residues. The CDR3 region is CASSLAHRASLSTDTQYF. Written as DNA, the CDR3 is TGTGCCAGCAGCTTGGCCCATCGGGCTAGCCTCAGCACAGATACGCAGTATTTT. Combining the CDR3 with reference TRBV5-4 and TRBJ2-3 gives the whole variable domain ETGVTQSPTHLIKTRGQQVTLRCSSQSGHNTVSWYQQALGQGPQFIFQYYREEENGRGNFPPRFSGLQFPNYSSELNVNALELDDSALYLCASSLAHRASLSTDTQYFGPGTRLTVL.

This chain connects TRBV7-3 to TRBJ1-1; no firm D call. The CDR3 loop spans 13 amino acids. The V gene's germline CDR1 is SGHTA and CDR2 FQGTGA. V dropped 5 bases and J dropped 3 bases, with 10 bases sitting between them. CDR3 coding DNA: TGTGCCAGCAGCCCAAGACGGGACACTGAAGCTTTCTTT. Translation gives CASSPRRDTEAFF.

V and J are TRBV19 and TRBJ1-2, with a tentative D call TRBD1 (5 bases). The germline gives CDR1 LNHDA, CDR2 SQIVND (reference sequence). V was clipped by 7 bases and J by 6 bases, with 9 bases between them. The CDR3 is 11 residues long. CDR3 DNA sequence: TGTGCCAGTAATCTGGGGGATGGCTACACCTTC. Residues: CASNLGDGYTF.

The rearrangement uses TRBV10-3 and TRBJ1-2; perhaps TRBD1 as D (5 bases). Trimming pared 3 bases from V and 6 bases from J, leaving 17 bases between. Per the germline V gene, CDR1 is ENHRY and CDR2 is SYGVKD. The CDR3 length is 15 residues. DNA of the CDR3: TGTGCCATCAGTGAAGGGGAGGTCCCAGCCCATGGCTACACCTTC. Its protein product is CAISEGEVPAHGYTF.

This chain links TRBV5-1 with TRBJ2-5; no clear D. Germline V gene sequence: CDR1 SGHRS, CDR2 YFSETQ. The CDR3 has 14 residues. V lost 2 bases, J lost 0 bases, and 8 bases lay in between. CDR3 nucleotides: TGCGCCAGCAGCTTTGGGCAGTACCAAGAGACCCAGTACTTC. Its translation is CASSFGQYQETQYF.

This clone showed up just once. The V gene is TRBV28, the J gene TRBJ1-1; the match to TRBD1 covers 8 bases. After removal of 6 bases from V and 10 bases from J, the junction contained 13 bases not matched to a gene. The CDR3 loop spans 14 amino acids. Germline assignment: CDR1 MDHEN and CDR2 SYDVKM. CDR3 coding DNA: TGTGCCAGCAGCACTAAGACAGGGGAGGCCGGAGCTTTCTTT. Translation gives CASSTKTGEAGAFF.

This chain uses TRBV5-8 with TRBJ1-5; D is ambiguous. CDR1 and CDR2 from the germline V gene are SGHTS and YDEGEE. V gave up 3 bases and J gave up 2 bases, with 3 bases separating them. The CDR3 is made up of 12 amino acids. The CDR3 DNA reads as TGTGCCAGCAGCTCCCGCAATCAGCCCCAGCATTTT. This translates into CASSSRNQPQHF.

This clone was found a few times. This chain connects TRBV6-5 to TRBJ1-6; no firm D call. V lost 6 bases to trimming and J lost 7 bases, with 16 bases between them. Germline CDR1 and CDR2: MNHEY and SVGAGI. The CDR3 is made up of 15 amino acids. The CDR3 DNA follows: TGTGCCAGCAGCGACATCCTGCTGAGAAATTCACCCCTCCACTTT. Protein: CASSDILLRNSPLHF.

The DNA of the CDR3 is TGTGCCAGCAGCAAAATTCGGCGCCGGACCTGGGAGCAGTTCTTC. It specifies CASSKIRRRTWEQFF. The chain joins TRBV21-1 to TRBJ2-1. TRBV21-1 is assigned pseudogene status. CDR3 length equals 15 residues.

This rearrangement joins TRBV5-1 to TRBJ2-7, with D possibly TRBD1 on 6 matching bases. Germline CDR1 is SGHRS and CDR2 is YFSETQ. The CDR3 contains 15 residues. V dropped 0 bases and J dropped 3 bases, with 13 bases sitting between them. The CDR3 DNA reads as TGCGCCAGCAGCTTGGCCAGCCAGGGGATCTACGAGCAGTACTTC. It encodes CASSLASQGIYEQYF. The whole variable domain, remainder taken from reference TRBV5-1 and TRBJ2-7, is KAGVTQTPRYLIKTRGQQVTLSCSPISGHRSVSWYQQTPGQGLQFLFEYFSETQRNKGNFPGRFSGRQFSNSRSEMNVSTLELGDSALYLCASSLASQGIYEQYFGPGTRLTVT.

V usage is TRBV25-1 and J usage is TRBJ1-2; D gene uncertain. Deletions cut 2 bases from V and 8 bases from J, with 9 bases between. The CDR3 consists of 12 residues. CDR1 is MGHDK and CDR2 is SYGVNS in the germline V gene. The CDR3 loop is CASSEPGWGYTF. The CDR3 nucleotides read TGTGCCAGCAGTGAACCCGGCTGGGGCTACACCTTC.

The V gene is TRBV7-9, the J gene TRBJ2-3; 7 bases map to TRBD2. Germline V lookup: CDR1 SEHNR, CDR2 FQNEAQ (reference sequence). CDR3 length equals 16 residues. Germline trimming cut 0 bases from V and 1 base from J; bases unmatched to any gene: 4. The CDR3 DNA reads as TGTGCCAGCAGCTTAGCCCGGGGGGTTGGCACAGATACGCAGTATTTT. Residues: CASSLARGVGTDTQYF.

The chain uses TRBV6-5 and TRBJ1-1; D possibly corresponds to TRBD1 (5 bases). The germline V gene has CDR1 MNHEY and CDR2 SVGAGI. The length of the CDR3 is 11 residues. CDR3 amino acids: CAGGWGREAFF. Here the CDR3 DNA reads TGTGCGGGAGGGTGGGGCAGGGAAGCTTTCTTT.

The J gene is TRBJ1-3, the V gene TRBV9, with D unclear. Deletions cut 1 base from V and 0 bases from J, with 5 bases between. Germline V gene data show CDR1 as SGDLS and CDR2 as YYNGEE. This CDR3 is 14 amino acids long. CDR3 protein: CASSVLDSGNTIYF. As DNA, the CDR3 is TGTGCCAGCAGCGTACTGGACTCTGGAAACACCATATATTTT.

Worth noting for this clone: Sequence at one end of the junction differs from germline and may be a read error. This chain uses TRBV24-1 with TRBJ2-3, with D tentatively TRBD2 (6 bases). The CDR3 runs 16 residues. The germline V gene has CDR1 KGHDR and CDR2 SFDVKD. The CDR3 nucleotides are TGTGCCACCAATGATTTCGGGACTTCCGATACAGATACGCAGTATTTT. It yields the protein CATNDFGTSDTDTQYF.

This chain connects TRBV30 to TRBJ1-2, with 7 bases identical to TRBD1. Germline V gene lookup returns CDR1 GTSNPN and CDR2 SVGIG (reference sequence). There are 13 residues in the CDR3. V shed 5 bases, J shed 7 bases, and the junction held 10 bases outside the gene matches. CDR3 in amino acids: CAWEPGGPGGYTF. The CDR3 bases are TGTGCCTGGGAACCAGGGGGACCGGGTGGCTACACCTTC. Full variable domain (remainder filled in from reference TRBV30 and TRBJ1-2): SQTIHQWPATLVQPVGSPLSLECTVEGTSNPNLYWYRQAAGRGLQLLFYSVGIGQISSEVPQNLSASRPQDRQFILSSKKLLLSDSGFYLCAWEPGGPGGYTFGSGTRLTVV.

This chain connects TRBV7-8 to TRBJ1-2; no clear D. Looked up from germline, CDR1 is SGHVS and CDR2 is FQNEAQ. Trimming removed 1 base at V and 7 bases at J, with 4 bases between. The CDR3 sequence is 11 residues long. CDR3 in DNA: TGTGCCAGCAGCTTAGGTACTGGCTACACCTTC. This gives the protein CASSLGTGYTF.

This CDR3 is CASSNFGGNTGELFF. The DNA of the CDR3 is TGTGCCAGCAGTAACTTTGGGGGGAACACCGGGGAGCTGTTTTTT. V gene TRBV6-5 combines with J gene TRBJ2-2; D possibly uses TRBD1 or TRBD2 (5 bases each). The CDR3 runs to 15 residues. V lost 5 bases and J 1 base, leaving 11 bases between the germline ends. Per germline, CDR1 MNHEY and CDR2 SVGAGI.

V usage is TRBV2 and J usage is TRBJ1-5; a possible D gene is TRBD1 (6 bases). Trimming left V 7 bases short and J 4 bases short, with 11 bases between. This CDR3 has 13 residues. Germline CDR1 reads SNHLY; CDR2 reads FYNNEI. The DNA for the CDR3 is TGTGCCAGCACAGGGGCAGGGAATCAGCCCCAGCATTTT. Amino acids: CASTGAGNQPQHF.

The chain links TRBV5-5 to TRBJ1-1, with D perhaps TRBD1 (6 bases). The CDR3 covers 14 residues. Looked up from germline, CDR1 is SGHKS and CDR2 is YYEKEE (reference sequence). Between the trimmed V and J ends, which lost 0 bases and 11 bases, there was a span of 17 bases. This CDR3 reads CASSLAAGDGVAFF. CDR3 sequence (DNA): TGTGCCAGCAGCTTGGCGGCAGGGGACGGTGTTGCTTTCTTT.

This chain joins TRBV7-3 and TRBJ2-1, with 9 bases fitting TRBD2. CDR3 size: 17 residues. The V gene's germline CDR1 is SGHTA and CDR2 FQGTGA. After removal of 1 base from V and 8 bases from J, the junction contained 12 bases not matched to a gene. The CDR3 DNA reads TGTGCCAGCAGCTTAAAAGTTAGTCTAGCGGGGTATCATGAGCAGTTCTTC. This translates into CASSLKVSLAGYHEQFF.

This rearrangement joins TRBV6-2 or TRBV6-3 to TRBJ2-7, with a possible D match to TRBD2 (6 bases). The germline gives CDR1 MNHEY, CDR2 SVGEGT. Trimming left V 6 bases short and J 7 bases short, with 19 bases between. This CDR3 spans 14 amino acids. Here the CDR3 reads CASSLGGGALEQYF. For the CDR3, the DNA is TGTGCCAGCAGCCTCGGCGGCGGGGCCCTGGAGCAGTACTTC.

The chain recombines TRBV6-2 or TRBV6-3 with TRBJ1-1; D remains ambiguous. The CDR3 sequence is 14 residues long. Trimming removed 2 bases from V and 4 bases from J, with 11 bases in between. The germline V gene has CDR1 MNHEY and CDR2 SVGEGT. The DNA for the CDR3 is TGTGCCAGCAGTTACGGCGTAGACCTCACTGAAGCTTTCTTT. Encoded protein: CASSYGVDLTEAFF.

J is TRBJ2-4 and V is TRBV10-3; 7 positions agree with TRBD1. The germline CDR1 and CDR2 sequences are ENHRY and SYGVKD. V dropped 2 bases and J dropped 4; count of bases not matched to a gene: 2. The CDR3 is 14 amino acids. CDR3 coding DNA: TGTGCCATCAGTGAGGAGACAGGGAAAAACATTCAGTACTTC. Translated, it gives CAISEETGKNIQYF.